These T cell receptor beta chains were read from a single sample in a study of OX40 agonist ivuxolimab in advanced cancers. Profiling relied on immunoSEQ multiplex PCR, and the TCRdb table lists in-frame clones only, not all of them. This sample has under 100,000 clones, with approximately 87% found just once. Here the sequenced sample was CD4+ or CD8+ T cells sorted from blood, taken in a trial of the OX40 agonist ivuxolimab. The source of these receptors is an adult with an advanced solid tumor such as melanoma, head and neck, liver or kidney cancer. The CDR3 runs from the conserved cysteine through the conserved F or W. A D gene is named only where the DNA matches it firmly. Size tells how often a clone was seen (once, few, many) or the class of an expanded clone, and some rows leave it out.

TRBV7-2	TRBJ2-5	-	TRBD1	TGTGCCAGCAGCTTACTCGGGACAGCGTTTGGAAAGTACTTC	CASSLLGTAFGKYF
TRBV6-4	TRBJ1-1	-	-	TGTGCCAGCAGTGACGAGACAGACTGGGGGAACACTGAAGCTTTCTTT	CASSDETDWGNTEAFF
TRBV5-4	TRBJ1-2	-	-	TGTGCCAGCAGCTTGGATTTGGGGGGCTATGGCTACACCTTC	CASSLDLGGYGYTF
TRBV7-9	TRBJ2-5	-	-	TGTGCCAGCAGCTTAGGCGCGGGGATGGAATGGGCCCAGTACTTC	CASSLGAGMEWAQYF
TRBV6-1	TRBJ2-7	few	-	TGTGCCAGCAGAGTCACCCAGGGGAGCTCCTACGAGCAGTACTTC	CASRVTQGSSYEQYF
TRBV7-6	TRBJ2-7	-	TRBD1	TGTGCCAGCAGCTTAGCGTCAGGGGGCCTCTACGAGCAGTACTTC	CASSLASGGLYEQYF
TRBV9	TRBJ2-5	-	-	TGTGCCAGCAGCGTAGCTCAAACTAGAGTGGAGACCCAGTACTTC	CASSVAQTRVETQYF
TRBV27	TRBJ1-4	-	-	TGTGCCAGCAGTAAGCAACAGGGCCCTGTTAATGAAAAACTGTTTTTT	CASSKQQGPVNEKLFF
TRBV6-1	TRBJ1-6	-	-	TGTGCCAGCAGTGAAGTCCACCCAAATGGTTCACCCCTCCACTTT	CASSEVHPNGSPLHF
TRBV5-6	TRBJ2-1	-	TRBD2	TGTGCCAGCAGCTTGAAGCGGGGGGCATACAATGAGCAGTTCTTC	CASSLKRGAYNEQFF
TRBV7-2	TRBJ1-3	few	-	TGTGCCAGCAGCCCCCAGGATTCAGGAAACACCATATATTTT	CASSPQDSGNTIYF
TRBV7-3	TRBJ1-2	once	TRBD1	TGTGCCAGCAGCCCACACCACCAGGGGGCGTCTGGCTACACCTTC	CASSPHHQGASGYTF
TRBV6-5	TRBJ1-3	once	-	TGTGCCAGCAGCGATGGGTCGGCAGGTGGAAACACCATATATTTT	CASSDGSAGGNTIYF
TRBV6-5	TRBJ1-1	-	-	TGTGCCAGCAGCCTGCGGGAGAACACTGAAGCTTTCTTT	CASSLRENTEAFF
TRBV29-1	TRBJ2-3	-	-	TGCAGCGTTGACCCCGGTGATACGCAGTATTTT	CSVDPGDTQYF
TRBV27	TRBJ1-1	-	TRBD1	TGTGCCAGCAGTTCCACCGGGACAGGGGGCGCGGGGGGTCTGAACACTGAAGCTTTCTTT	CASSSTGTGGAGGLNTEAFF
TRBV18	TRBJ1-4	-	-	TGTGCCAGCTCACCACAGAGACAGACTAATGAAAAACTGTTTTTT	CASSPQRQTNEKLFF